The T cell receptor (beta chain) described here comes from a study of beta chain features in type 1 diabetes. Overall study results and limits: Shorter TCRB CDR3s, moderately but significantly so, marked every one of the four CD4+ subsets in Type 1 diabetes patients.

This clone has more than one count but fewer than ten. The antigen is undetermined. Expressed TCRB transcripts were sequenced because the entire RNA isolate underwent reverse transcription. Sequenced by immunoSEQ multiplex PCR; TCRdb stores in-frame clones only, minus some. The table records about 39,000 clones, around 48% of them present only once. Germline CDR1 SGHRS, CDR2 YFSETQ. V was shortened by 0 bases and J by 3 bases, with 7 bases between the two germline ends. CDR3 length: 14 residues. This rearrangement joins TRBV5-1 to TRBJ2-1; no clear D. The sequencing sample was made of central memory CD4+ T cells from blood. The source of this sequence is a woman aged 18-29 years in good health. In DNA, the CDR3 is TGCGCCAGCAGCTTGGTCCCTAGCTACAATGAGCAGTTCTTC. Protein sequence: CASSLVPSYNEQFF.